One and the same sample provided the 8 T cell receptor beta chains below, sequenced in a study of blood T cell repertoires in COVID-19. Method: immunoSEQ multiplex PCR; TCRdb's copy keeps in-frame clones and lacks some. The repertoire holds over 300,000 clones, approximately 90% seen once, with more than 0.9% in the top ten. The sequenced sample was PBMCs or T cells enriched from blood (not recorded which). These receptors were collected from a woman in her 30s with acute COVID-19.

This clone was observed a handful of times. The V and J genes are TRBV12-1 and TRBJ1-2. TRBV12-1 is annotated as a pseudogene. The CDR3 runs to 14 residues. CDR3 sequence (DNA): TGTGCCAGCAGCTTTCGGAGGGAGAACTATGGCTACACCTTC. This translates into CASSFRRENYGYTF.

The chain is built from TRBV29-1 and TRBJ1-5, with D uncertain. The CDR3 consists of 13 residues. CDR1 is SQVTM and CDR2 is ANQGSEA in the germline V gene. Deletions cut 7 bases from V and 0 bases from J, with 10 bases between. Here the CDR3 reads CSAKQNSNQPQHF. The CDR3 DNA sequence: TGCAGCGCTAAACAGAATAGCAATCAGCCCCAGCATTTT.

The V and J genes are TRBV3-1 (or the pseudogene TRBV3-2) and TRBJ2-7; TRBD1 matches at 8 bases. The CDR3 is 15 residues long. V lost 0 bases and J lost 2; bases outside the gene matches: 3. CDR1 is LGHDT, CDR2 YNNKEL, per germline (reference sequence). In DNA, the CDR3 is TGTGCCAGCAGCCAAGATTTACAGGGGGCCTACGAGCAGTACTTC. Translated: CASSQDLQGAYEQYF.

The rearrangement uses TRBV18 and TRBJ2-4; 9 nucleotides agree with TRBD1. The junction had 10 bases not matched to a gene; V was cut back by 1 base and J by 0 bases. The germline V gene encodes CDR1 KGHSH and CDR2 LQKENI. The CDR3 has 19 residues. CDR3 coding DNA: TGTGCCAGCTCACCACAGGGACAGGGTGGTCGTATAGCCAAAAACATTCAGTACTTC. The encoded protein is CASSPQGQGGRIAKNIQYF.

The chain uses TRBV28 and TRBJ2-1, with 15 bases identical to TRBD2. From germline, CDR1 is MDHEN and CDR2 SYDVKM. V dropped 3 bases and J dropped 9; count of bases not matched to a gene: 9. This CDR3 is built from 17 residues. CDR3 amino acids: CASSFHGLAGGLSEQFF. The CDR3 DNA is TGTGCCAGCAGTTTCCACGGACTAGCGGGGGGGCTAAGTGAGCAGTTCTTC.

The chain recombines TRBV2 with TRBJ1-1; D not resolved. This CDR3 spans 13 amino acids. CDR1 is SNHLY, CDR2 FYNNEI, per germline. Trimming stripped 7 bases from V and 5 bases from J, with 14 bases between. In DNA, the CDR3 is TGTGCCAGCACCGCTTTTCCGGGGACTGAAGCTTTCTTT. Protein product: CASTAFPGTEAFF.

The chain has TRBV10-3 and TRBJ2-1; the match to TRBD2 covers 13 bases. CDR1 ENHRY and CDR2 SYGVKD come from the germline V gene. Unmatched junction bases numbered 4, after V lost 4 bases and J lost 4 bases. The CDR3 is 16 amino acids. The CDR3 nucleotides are TGTGCCATCAGTGGACAACTAGCGGGGGGGTACAATGAGCAGTTCTTC. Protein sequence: CAISGQLAGGYNEQFF.

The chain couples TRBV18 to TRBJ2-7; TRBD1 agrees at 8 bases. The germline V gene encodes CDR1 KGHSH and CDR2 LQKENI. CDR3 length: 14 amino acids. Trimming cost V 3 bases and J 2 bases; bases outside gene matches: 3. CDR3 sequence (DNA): TGTGCCAGCTCACCTGACAGGGGACCCTACGAGCAGTACTTC. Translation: CASSPDRGPYEQYF.